This TCR beta chain was profiled in a study of blood T cell repertoires in COVID-19. Turning to the study itself: Acute and convalescent COVID-19 samples came from the United States, Italy and Spain. Sources were T cells, B-cell-depleted T cells, or PBMCs; the material itself was cDNA or gDNA.

In the authors' workflow: Nucleated cell number was recorded as an estimate derived from reference gene primer amplification. Data came from immunoSEQ multiplex PCR; TCRdb stores just in-frame clones and leaves some out. The V and J calls and the clone size are those of that table, but D and trimming were determined from the DNA. The sample carries around 150,000 clones, roughly 90% recorded once. This clone has only a few counts. The specimen was peripheral blood. This clonotype was obtained from a man in his 60s with active or convalescent COVID-19.

CDR3: CASSKLTGGRGEKLFF. The DNA of the CDR3 is TGTGCCAGCAGCAAATTAACAGGGGGCCGGGGTGAAAAACTGTTTTTT. V and J are TRBV7-9 and TRBJ1-4; 9 bases align to TRBD1. The CDR3 consists of 16 residues. The trim removed 5 bases at V and 7 bases at J, leaving 11 bases unmatched. Germline V gene data show CDR1 as SEHNR and CDR2 as FQNEAQ (reference sequence).